Reported below is one TCR beta chain. This CDR3 has 15 amino acids. V trimming: 5 bases; J trimming: 0 bases; junction bases outside the gene matches: 2. Germline V gene data show CDR1 as SEHNR and CDR2 as FQNEAQ (reference sequence). Sample treatment: around 19 received Ad26.COV2.S at low or high dose, single or two shots; five or six received placebo; per-sample allocation not given. Specimen acquisition occurred on day 63 following the initial vaccine or placebo injection. The protocol was immunoSEQ multiplex PCR, while the TCRdb copy is restricted to in-frame clones and leaves out a portion. Among roughly 400,000 clones, 90% were seen once, and the ten largest hold roughly 3.9%. These data originate in a study of Ad26.COV2.S vaccination and SARS-CoV-2 variants.

The starting material was peripheral blood, obtained in a trial of Ad26.COV2.S vaccine versus placebo. This receptor was obtained from a person aged 18-60 years who received the Ad26.COV2.S COVID-19 vaccine or a placebo. V is TRBV7-9 and J is TRBJ2-1; 9 nucleotides match TRBD2. In DNA, the CDR3 is TGTGCCAGCAGCCATAGCGGGAGCTCCTACAATGAGCAGTTCTTC. It yields the protein CASSHSGSSYNEQFF.